This is a list of T cell receptor beta chains from one sample in a study of T cells in tuberculosis. Profiled with immunoSEQ multiplex PCR; TCRdb holds only in-frame clones, not every one. Here the sample spans 20,000 to 25,000 clones, roughly 97% being singletons. The sample comprised PBMCs. Receptors were obtained from a donor aged 10 to 29 with latent tuberculosis or without tuberculosis infection. CDR3s include the opening cysteine and the closing phenylalanine or tryptophan. The order of the fields is D gene, clone size, J gene, V gene, CDR3 DNA, CDR3 protein. A D gene is named only where the DNA matches it firmly. Size tells how often a clone was seen (once, few, many) or the class of an expanded clone, and some rows leave it out.

D gene: TRBD1
clone size: NA
J gene: TRBJ1-1
V gene: TRBV10-3
CDR3 DNA: TGTGCCATCAGTGAGGGGACAGGGGTAACTGAAGCTTTCTTT
CDR3 protein: CAISEGTGVTEAFF

D gene: TRBD2
clone size: NA
J gene: TRBJ2-1
V gene: TRBV19
CDR3 DNA: TGTGCCAGTAGTATAGATCATGGTAGCGGGAGGGCTACACGAAATGAGCAGTTCTTC
CDR3 protein: CASSIDHGSGRATRNEQFF

D gene: NA
clone size: NA
J gene: TRBJ2-6
V gene: TRBV23-1
CDR3 DNA: TGCGCCAGCACCCCTCCCGGGACATATCACTCTGGGGCCAACGTCCTGACTTTC
CDR3 protein: CASTPPGTYHSGANVLTF

D gene: NA
clone size: NA
J gene: TRBJ2-4
V gene: TRBV4-1
CDR3 DNA: TGCGCCAGCAGCCAAGGGCCCGGGACAACCAAAAACATTCAGTACTTC
CDR3 protein: CASSQGPGTTKNIQYF

D gene: NA
clone size: once
J gene: TRBJ1-3
V gene: TRBV29-1
CDR3 DNA: TGCAGCGCTGGGGGGGCAGCCGGAAACACCATATATTTT
CDR3 protein: CSAGGAAGNTIYF

D gene: NA
clone size: NA
J gene: TRBJ1-1
V gene: TRBV23-1
CDR3 DNA: TGCGCCAGCAGTTCGAACAGGGAAAGCACTGAAGCTTTCTTT
CDR3 protein: CASSSNRESTEAFF

D gene: NA
clone size: NA
J gene: TRBJ2-1
V gene: TRBV7-9
CDR3 DNA: TGTGCCAGCAGAATACGGGACGGGGGAGAGGAGCAGTTCTTC
CDR3 protein: CASRIRDGGEEQFF

D gene: NA
clone size: NA
J gene: TRBJ2-1
V gene: TRBV5-5
CDR3 DNA: TGTGCCAGCAGCTTGGGTGACAGAAACAATGAGCAGTTCTTC
CDR3 protein: CASSLGDRNNEQFF

D gene: NA
clone size: NA
J gene: TRBJ2-5
V gene: TRBV11-3
CDR3 DNA: TGTGCCAGCAGACCCTGGGGGGGCGCAGAGACCCAGTACTTC
CDR3 protein: CASRPWGGAETQYF

D gene: NA
clone size: NA
J gene: TRBJ1-1
V gene: TRBV27
CDR3 DNA: TGTGCCAGCAGGGGTCAGGGAGGTTTAGGAGCTTTCTTT
CDR3 protein: CASRGQGGLGAFF

D gene: TRBD1
clone size: NA
J gene: TRBJ2-3
V gene: TRBV10-3
CDR3 DNA: TGTGCCACCAGGCTGCCCCGCGGGACAGGTGCTCATACGCAGTATTTT
CDR3 protein: CATRLPRGTGAHTQYF

D gene: TRBD1
clone size: NA
J gene: TRBJ1-1
V gene: TRBV30
CDR3 DNA: TGTGCCTGGAGTGGACAGGGGGCCACTGCTACAATGAACACTGAAGCTTTCTTT
CDR3 protein: CAWSGQGATATMNTEAFF

D gene: NA
clone size: NA
J gene: TRBJ2-1
V gene: TRBV7-3
CDR3 DNA: TGTGCCAGCAGCGTAAGGACTAACTCCTACAATGAGCAGTTCTTC
CDR3 protein: CASSVRTNSYNEQFF

D gene: NA
clone size: NA
J gene: TRBJ1-5
V gene: TRBV4-1
CDR3 DNA: TGCGCCAGCAGCCAAGGGCTAGGGGAGGGTGGTCAGCCCCAGCATTTT
CDR3 protein: CASSQGLGEGGQPQHF

D gene: TRBD1
clone size: NA
J gene: TRBJ2-4
V gene: TRBV15
CDR3 DNA: TGTGCCACCAGTAAAAACCTCGCAGGTGGTTGGACAGGTGAAAACATTCAGTACTTC
CDR3 protein: CATSKNLAGGWTGENIQYF

D gene: NA
clone size: NA
J gene: TRBJ2-3
V gene: TRBV15
CDR3 DNA: TGTGCCACCAGCAGTTTAACCTTGGGTGGGGCGGCAGATACGCAGTATTTT
CDR3 protein: CATSSLTLGGAADTQYF

D gene: NA
clone size: NA
J gene: TRBJ1-2
V gene: TRBV7-9
CDR3 DNA: TGTGCCAGCAGGACCGGGACACTCAACTATGGCTACACCTTC
CDR3 protein: CASRTGTLNYGYTF

D gene: TRBD2
clone size: NA
J gene: TRBJ2-5
V gene: TRBV27
CDR3 DNA: TGTGCCAGCAGTCCCATTTCCGCGTCCGGGACTAGCGGGGGAGAGACCCAGTACTTC
CDR3 protein: CASSPISASGTSGGETQYF

D gene: NA
clone size: NA
J gene: TRBJ1-1
V gene: TRBV19
CDR3 DNA: TGTGCCAGTAGTATAGGTCGAGCTTTGAACACTGAAGCTTTCTTT
CDR3 protein: CASSIGRALNTEAFF

D gene: TRBD2
clone size: NA
J gene: TRBJ2-5
V gene: TRBV7-2
CDR3 DNA: TGTGCCAGCAGCTTAGGACTAGCGGGGCACCAAGAGACCCAGTACTTC
CDR3 protein: CASSLGLAGHQETQYF

D gene: NA
clone size: NA
J gene: TRBJ1-5
V gene: TRBV19
CDR3 DNA: TGTGCCAGTAGTATAGGGGGGGGGTATAGCAATCAGCCCCAGCATTTT
CDR3 protein: CASSIGGGYSNQPQHF

D gene: TRBD1
clone size: NA
J gene: TRBJ2-7
V gene: TRBV10-3
CDR3 DNA: TGTGCCATCAGTGACAAAGGACAGGACTCCTACGAGCAGTACTTC
CDR3 protein: CAISDKGQDSYEQYF

D gene: NA
clone size: NA
J gene: TRBJ2-7
V gene: TRBV27
CDR3 DNA: TGTGCCAGCAGTCCGGGTTCCTACGAGCAGTACTTC
CDR3 protein: CASSPGSYEQYF

D gene: TRBD2
clone size: NA
J gene: TRBJ2-2
V gene: TRBV30
CDR3 DNA: TGTGCCTGGAGGCGGGAGCGGGAGCTGTTTTTT
CDR3 protein: CAWRRERELFF

D gene: NA
clone size: NA
J gene: TRBJ2-1
V gene: TRBV5-1
CDR3 DNA: TGCGCCAGCAGCCGAACTCGGGGTTCCTACAATGAGCAGTTCTTC
CDR3 protein: CASSRTRGSYNEQFF

D gene: NA
clone size: once
J gene: TRBJ1-1
V gene: TRBV7-6
CDR3 DNA: TGTGCCAGCAGCTTATCCAACTCAGGGTTGGCTTTCTTT
CDR3 protein: CASSLSNSGLAFF

D gene: NA
clone size: NA
J gene: TRBJ1-5
V gene: TRBV11-2
CDR3 DNA: TGTGCCAGCAGCAAACAGGGTCTGGATCAGCCCCAGCATTTT
CDR3 protein: CASSKQGLDQPQHF

D gene: NA
clone size: NA
J gene: TRBJ1-1
V gene: TRBV29-1
CDR3 DNA: TGCAGCGTTGGACAGCTCTGGGGTGAAGCTTTCTTT
CDR3 protein: CSVGQLWGEAFF

D gene: TRBD1
clone size: NA
J gene: TRBJ1-3
V gene: TRBV7-2
CDR3 DNA: TGTGCCAGCAGCGTAATAGACAGGGCGGAGGGAAACACCATATATTTT
CDR3 protein: CASSVIDRAEGNTIYF

D gene: NA
clone size: NA
J gene: TRBJ1-1
V gene: TRBV6-5
CDR3 DNA: TGTGCCAGCAGCATACTCCCTGCGAACACTGAAGCTTTCTTT
CDR3 protein: CASSILPANTEAFF

D gene: NA
clone size: NA
J gene: TRBJ2-5
V gene: TRBV9
CDR3 DNA: TGTGCCAGCAGCGTAACAGGAGGAGGGGAGTACCAAGAGACCCAGTACTTC
CDR3 protein: CASSVTGGGEYQETQYF

D gene: TRBD1
clone size: NA
J gene: TRBJ2-4
V gene: TRBV29-1
CDR3 DNA: TGCAGCGTTGAAGATACCCGAGACAGGGGGTTGCTGGACATTCAGTACTTC
CDR3 protein: CSVEDTRDRGLLDIQYF

D gene: NA
clone size: NA
J gene: TRBJ2-7
V gene: TRBV28
CDR3 DNA: TGTGCCAGCAGTTCGGACGGGAACTACGAGCAGTACTTC
CDR3 protein: CASSSDGNYEQYF

D gene: NA
clone size: NA
J gene: TRBJ2-6
V gene: TRBV4-2
CDR3 DNA: TGTGCCAGCAGCCAAGGGAGGAGCTCTGGGGCCAACGTCCTGACTTTC
CDR3 protein: CASSQGRSSGANVLTF

D gene: TRBD1
clone size: NA
J gene: TRBJ2-3
V gene: TRBV28
CDR3 DNA: TGTGCCAGCAGCCGGGACAGCTATAGCACAGATACGCAGTATTTT
CDR3 protein: CASSRDSYSTDTQYF

D gene: NA
clone size: NA
J gene: TRBJ1-2
V gene: TRBV7-8
CDR3 DNA: TGTGCCAGCAGCCCGGACAGCCGGAGGGGCTACACCTTC
CDR3 protein: CASSPDSRRGYTF

D gene: NA
clone size: NA
J gene: TRBJ2-7
V gene: TRBV4-1
CDR3 DNA: TGCGCCAGCAGCCAAGAACCCATTAATAGCGACGAGCAGTACTTC
CDR3 protein: CASSQEPINSDEQYF

D gene: NA
clone size: NA
J gene: TRBJ2-5
V gene: TRBV11-3
CDR3 DNA: TGTGCCAGCAGCTCAAGGACAGGGACTAAAGAGACCCAGTACTTC
CDR3 protein: CASSSRTGTKETQYF

D gene: TRBD1
clone size: NA
J gene: TRBJ2-7
V gene: TRBV6-1
CDR3 DNA: TGTGCCAGCTTTCCGGGACAGAGATACGAGCAGTACTTC
CDR3 protein: CASFPGQRYEQYF

D gene: NA
clone size: NA
J gene: TRBJ2-5
V gene: TRBV6-1
CDR3 DNA: TGTGCCAGCAGCATACAGCAGCAAGAGACCCAGTACTTC
CDR3 protein: CASSIQQQETQYF

D gene: NA
clone size: once
J gene: TRBJ1-5
V gene: TRBV30
CDR3 DNA: TGTGCCTGGGCCAGGGGTGGCCAGCCCCAGCATTTT
CDR3 protein: CAWARGGQPQHF

D gene: NA
clone size: NA
J gene: TRBJ2-2
V gene: TRBV21-1
CDR3 DNA: TGTGCCAGTAGAGCGGGGAGCCTGAACACCGGGGAGCTGTTTTTT
CDR3 protein: CASRAGSLNTGELFF

D gene: TRBD1
clone size: NA
J gene: TRBJ2-7
V gene: TRBV18
CDR3 DNA: TGTGCCAGCTCAAGACAGGGTCAAGAGCAGTACTTC
CDR3 protein: CASSRQGQEQYF

D gene: NA
clone size: once
J gene: TRBJ1-1
V gene: TRBV5-4
CDR3 DNA: TGTGCCAGCTCCGTTGCGGGATCGAACACTGAAGCTTTCTTT
CDR3 protein: CASSVAGSNTEAFF

D gene: NA
clone size: NA
J gene: TRBJ2-4
V gene: TRBV7-2
CDR3 DNA: TGTGCCAGCAGCTTACTGGGCAACATTCAGTACTTC
CDR3 protein: CASSLLGNIQYF

D gene: NA
clone size: NA
J gene: TRBJ1-5
V gene: TRBV2
CDR3 DNA: TGTGCCAGCAGTTTAGCAGGGGATCAGCCCCAGCATTTT
CDR3 protein: CASSLAGDQPQHF

D gene: NA
clone size: NA
J gene: TRBJ1-5
V gene: TRBV9
CDR3 DNA: TGTGCCAGCAGCGTAGCGGTCGAGCCTCGCGGGTATCAGCCCCAGCATTTT
CDR3 protein: CASSVAVEPRGYQPQHF

D gene: TRBD2
clone size: NA
J gene: TRBJ2-7
V gene: TRBV6-5
CDR3 DNA: TGTGCCAGCAGCGCGGCGGGAGGGGTTCGCTACGAGCAGTACTTC
CDR3 protein: CASSAAGGVRYEQYF

D gene: TRBD1
clone size: NA
J gene: TRBJ1-3
V gene: TRBV7-9
CDR3 DNA: TGTGCCAGCAGCACACTTGGCCGGGACAGGGGGGCAAACACCATATATTTT
CDR3 protein: CASSTLGRDRGANTIYF

D gene: NA
clone size: NA
J gene: TRBJ2-1
V gene: TRBV5-1
CDR3 DNA: TGCGCCAGCAGCGATACGGGACTCCGCTACAATGAGCAGTTCTTC
CDR3 protein: CASSDTGLRYNEQFF

D gene: NA
clone size: NA
J gene: TRBJ1-4
V gene: TRBV11-2
CDR3 DNA: TGTGCCAGCAGCGCCGGGACAACTTATGAAAAACTGTTTTTT
CDR3 protein: CASSAGTTYEKLFF

D gene: TRBD2
clone size: NA
J gene: TRBJ2-7
V gene: TRBV11-2
CDR3 DNA: TGTGCCAGCAGCCCTATCAAGCGGGAGGGGAACTACGAGCAGTACTTC
CDR3 protein: CASSPIKREGNYEQYF

D gene: NA
clone size: once
J gene: TRBJ1-1
V gene: TRBV6-5
CDR3 DNA: TGTGCCAGCAGTAAGACAGCTGAAGCTTTCTTT
CDR3 protein: CASSKTAEAFF

D gene: TRBD2
clone size: NA
J gene: TRBJ2-1
V gene: TRBV2
CDR3 DNA: TGTGCCAGCACTGAAGTTCTTGGACTAGCGGCTGACAATGAGCAGTTCTTC
CDR3 protein: CASTEVLGLAADNEQFF

D gene: NA
clone size: NA
J gene: TRBJ2-7
V gene: TRBV5-6
CDR3 DNA: TGTGCCAGCAGCTTGACAGAGAGCTCCTACGAGCAGTACTTC
CDR3 protein: CASSLTESSYEQYF

D gene: TRBD1
clone size: NA
J gene: TRBJ1-1
V gene: TRBV27
CDR3 DNA: TGTGCCAGCAGGCTAGACAGGGGGCGAACTGAAGCTTTCTTT
CDR3 protein: CASRLDRGRTEAFF